This T cell receptor beta chain was sequenced for a study of cytomegalovirus exposure and HLA in healthy donors. To note about this clone: The antigen is undetermined.

Study-wide points: Cytomegalovirus association was assigned to under 200 TCR beta chains.

Amplification used 60 Vbeta primers and 13 Jbeta primers. Using immunoSEQ multiplex PCR, the repertoire was profiled, and TCRdb retains in-frame clones only, with some absent. The table shows 130,000 to 150,000 clones, with 70% to 80% occurring only once. The source material was PBMCs. This TCR was recovered from a man aged 18 to 29 in good health and CMV-seronegative.

CDR3 DNA sequence: TGCAGCCTCCGGAAGACAGCGTCCTACGAGCAGTACTTC. Protein sequence: CSLRKTASYEQYF. The V gene is TRBV29-1, the J gene TRBJ2-7; tentative D call: TRBD1 (5 bases). Germline V gene sequence: CDR1 SQVTM, CDR2 ANQGSEA. V was trimmed by 8 bases and J by 1 base, leaving 15 bases between them. The CDR3 is 13 amino acids.